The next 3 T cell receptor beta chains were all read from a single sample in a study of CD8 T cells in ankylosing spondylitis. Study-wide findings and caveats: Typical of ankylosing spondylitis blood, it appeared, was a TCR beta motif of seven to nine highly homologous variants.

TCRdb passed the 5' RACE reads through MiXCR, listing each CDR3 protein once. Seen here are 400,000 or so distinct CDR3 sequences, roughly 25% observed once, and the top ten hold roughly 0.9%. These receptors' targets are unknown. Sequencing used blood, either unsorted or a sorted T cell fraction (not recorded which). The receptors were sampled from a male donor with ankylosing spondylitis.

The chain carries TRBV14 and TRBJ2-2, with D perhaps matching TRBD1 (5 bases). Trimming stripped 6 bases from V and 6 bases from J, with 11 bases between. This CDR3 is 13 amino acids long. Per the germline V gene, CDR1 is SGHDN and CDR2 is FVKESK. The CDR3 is CASRRIGAGELFF. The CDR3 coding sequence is TGTGCCAGCAGGCGGATAGGGGCCGGGGAGCTGTTTTTT.

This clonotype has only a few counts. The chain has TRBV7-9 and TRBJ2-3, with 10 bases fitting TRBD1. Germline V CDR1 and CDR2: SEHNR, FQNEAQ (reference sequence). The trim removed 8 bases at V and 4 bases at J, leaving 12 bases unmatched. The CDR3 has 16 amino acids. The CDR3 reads CASSPPRQGASDTQYF. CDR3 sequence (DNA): TGTGCCAGCTCGCCCCCCCGACAGGGGGCATCAGATACGCAGTATTTT.

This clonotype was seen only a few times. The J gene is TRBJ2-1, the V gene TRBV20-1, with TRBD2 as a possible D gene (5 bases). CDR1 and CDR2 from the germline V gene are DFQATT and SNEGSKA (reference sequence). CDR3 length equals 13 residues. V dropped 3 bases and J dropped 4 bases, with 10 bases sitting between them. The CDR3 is CSASEGAYNEQFF. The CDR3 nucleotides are TGCAGTGCTAGCGAGGGAGCGTACAATGAGCAGTTCTTC.